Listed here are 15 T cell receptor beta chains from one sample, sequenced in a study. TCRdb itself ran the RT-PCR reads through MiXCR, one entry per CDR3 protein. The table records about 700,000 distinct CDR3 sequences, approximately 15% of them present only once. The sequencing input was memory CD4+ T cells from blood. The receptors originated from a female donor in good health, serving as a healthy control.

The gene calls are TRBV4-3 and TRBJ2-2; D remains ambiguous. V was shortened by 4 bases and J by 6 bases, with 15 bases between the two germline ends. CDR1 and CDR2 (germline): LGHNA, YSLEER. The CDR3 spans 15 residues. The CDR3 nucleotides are TGCGCCAGCAGCCCGCGGCCAGTTGGGGCCGGGGAGCTGTTTTTT. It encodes CASSPRPVGAGELFF.

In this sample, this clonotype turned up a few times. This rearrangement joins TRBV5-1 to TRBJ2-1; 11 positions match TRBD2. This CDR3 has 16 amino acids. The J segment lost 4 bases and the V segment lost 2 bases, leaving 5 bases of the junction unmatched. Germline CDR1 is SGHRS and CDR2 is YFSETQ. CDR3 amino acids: CASSFLAGGGYNEQFF. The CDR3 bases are TGCGCCAGCAGCTTCTTAGCGGGAGGGGGTTACAATGAGCAGTTCTTC.

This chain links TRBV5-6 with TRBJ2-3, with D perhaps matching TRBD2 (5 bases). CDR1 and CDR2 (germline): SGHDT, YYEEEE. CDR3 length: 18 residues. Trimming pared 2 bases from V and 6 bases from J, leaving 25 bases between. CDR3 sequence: CASSFSPDGEGMMDTQYF. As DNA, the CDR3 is TGTGCCAGCAGCTTCTCCCCGGACGGGGAAGGGATGATGGATACGCAGTATTTT.

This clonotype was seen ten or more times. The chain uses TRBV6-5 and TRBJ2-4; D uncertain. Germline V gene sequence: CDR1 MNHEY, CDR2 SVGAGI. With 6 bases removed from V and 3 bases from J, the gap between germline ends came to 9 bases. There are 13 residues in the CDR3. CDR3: CASSTEYKNIQYF. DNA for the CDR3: TGTGCCAGCAGCACAGAGTACAAAAACATTCAGTACTTC.

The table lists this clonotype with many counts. DNA of the CDR3: TGCAGTGCTAGAGGCCCTAGCGTGGACCAGTTCTTC. This codes for CSARGPSVDQFF. V usage is TRBV20-1 and J usage is TRBJ2-1; a weak D match, TRBD2 (6 bases). With 1 base removed from V and 13 bases from J, the gap between germline ends came to 14 bases. Germline CDR1 DFQATT, CDR2 SNEGSKA (reference sequence). The CDR3 covers 12 residues.

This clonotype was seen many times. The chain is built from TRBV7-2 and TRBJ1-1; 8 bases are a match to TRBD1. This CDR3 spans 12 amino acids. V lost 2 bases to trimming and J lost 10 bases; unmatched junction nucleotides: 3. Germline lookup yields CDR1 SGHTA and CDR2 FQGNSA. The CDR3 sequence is CASSLRTGRAFF. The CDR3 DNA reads TGTGCCAGCAGCTTACGGACAGGGAGAGCTTTCTTT.

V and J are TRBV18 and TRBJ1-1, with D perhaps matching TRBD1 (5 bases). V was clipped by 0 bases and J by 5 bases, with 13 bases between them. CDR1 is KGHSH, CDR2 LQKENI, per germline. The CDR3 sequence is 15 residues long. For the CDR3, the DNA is TGTGCCAGCTCACCACCGAACGGGGCTAGTACTGAAGCTTTCTTT. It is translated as CASSPPNGASTEAFF.

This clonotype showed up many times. Here the CDR3 DNA reads TGCAGTGCGGGTTACGCGGAGACCCAGTACTTC. Translation gives CSAGYAETQYF. V usage is TRBV20-1 and J usage is TRBJ2-5; D call uncertain. Trimming removed 6 bases at V and 5 bases at J, with 10 bases between. CDR3 length: 11 residues. Per the germline V gene, CDR1 is DFQATT and CDR2 is SNEGSKA (reference sequence).

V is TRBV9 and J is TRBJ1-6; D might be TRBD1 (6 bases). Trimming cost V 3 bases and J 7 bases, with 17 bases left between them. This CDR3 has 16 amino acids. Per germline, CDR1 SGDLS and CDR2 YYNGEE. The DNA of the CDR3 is TGTGCCAGCAGCGGCGAGGGGGGACCCGCAAATTCACCCCTCCACTTT. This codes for CASSGEGGPANSPLHF.

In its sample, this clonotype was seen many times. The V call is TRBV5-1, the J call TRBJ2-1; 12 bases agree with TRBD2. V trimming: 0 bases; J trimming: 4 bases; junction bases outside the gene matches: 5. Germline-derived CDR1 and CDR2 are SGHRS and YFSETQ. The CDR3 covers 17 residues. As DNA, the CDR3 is TGCGCCAGCAGCTTGGGACCCGGGACTAGCGGGTACAATGAGCAGTTCTTC. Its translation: CASSLGPGTSGYNEQFF.

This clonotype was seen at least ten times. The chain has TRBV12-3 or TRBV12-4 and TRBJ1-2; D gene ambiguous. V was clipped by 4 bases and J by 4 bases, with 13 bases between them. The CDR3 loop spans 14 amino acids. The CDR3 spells CASSSLSTAYGYTF. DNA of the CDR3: TGTGCCAGCAGTTCCCTAAGCACAGCCTATGGCTACACCTTC.

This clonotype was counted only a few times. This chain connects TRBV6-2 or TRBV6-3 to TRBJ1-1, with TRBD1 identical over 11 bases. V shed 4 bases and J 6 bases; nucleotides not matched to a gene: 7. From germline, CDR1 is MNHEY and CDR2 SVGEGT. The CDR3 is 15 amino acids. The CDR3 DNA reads TGTGCCAGCAGTTTATCCGGGACAGGGGGTTCTGAAGCTTTCTTT. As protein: CASSLSGTGGSEAFF.

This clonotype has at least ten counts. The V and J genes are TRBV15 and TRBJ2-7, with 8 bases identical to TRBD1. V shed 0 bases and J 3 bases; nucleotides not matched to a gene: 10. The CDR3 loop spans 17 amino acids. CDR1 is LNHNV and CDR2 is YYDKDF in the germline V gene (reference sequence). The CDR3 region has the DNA TGTGCCACCAGCAGAGATCAACTGGGGACAGGCGACTACGAGCAGTACTTC. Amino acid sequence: CATSRDQLGTGDYEQYF.

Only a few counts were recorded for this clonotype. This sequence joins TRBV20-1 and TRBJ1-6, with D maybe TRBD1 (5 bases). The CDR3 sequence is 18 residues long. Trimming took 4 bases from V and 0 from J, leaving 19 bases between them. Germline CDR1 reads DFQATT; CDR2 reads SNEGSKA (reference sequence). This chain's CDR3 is CSAKLRDGLSSYNSPLHF. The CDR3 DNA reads TGCAGTGCTAAGCTGAGGGACGGCTTAAGCTCCTATAATTCACCCCTCCACTTT.

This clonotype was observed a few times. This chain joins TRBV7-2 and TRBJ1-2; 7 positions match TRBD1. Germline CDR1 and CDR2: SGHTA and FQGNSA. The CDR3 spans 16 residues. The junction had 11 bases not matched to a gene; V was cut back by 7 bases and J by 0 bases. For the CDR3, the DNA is TGTGCCAGCACCCACAGGGGATCATTTCCTAACTATGGCTACACCTTC. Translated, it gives CASTHRGSFPNYGYTF.